Listed below are T cell receptor beta chains from one sample, sequenced in a study of metastatic and nonmetastatic thyroid tumors. Using MiXCR, TCRdb re-called clones from the PCR reads. The table has 7,500 to 9,500 clones, 35% to 45% seen once. Sequenced input: tumor tissue. These receptors all stem from a female donor with papillary thyroid cancer or a benign thyroid nodule (not recorded which). Some clones in this sample may be carry-over from other donors' samples. The CDR3 runs from the conserved cysteine through the conserved F or W. A D gene is named only where the DNA matches it firmly. Rows may omit the clone size; those that give it use once, few, many or a size class.

d_call: TRBD1
v_call: TRBV7-6
j_call: TRBJ2-7
clone_size: NA
cdr3_nt: TGTGCCAGCAGCTTGGGACAGGGGGCATCGATCGAGCAGTACTTC
cdr3_aa: CASSLGQGASIEQYF

d_call: NA
v_call: TRBV29-1
j_call: TRBJ1-2
clone_size: medium-sized
cdr3_nt: TGCAGCGTGGATACAGAGTATGGGCACTATGGCTACACCTTC
cdr3_aa: CSVDTEYGHYGYTF

d_call: TRBD1
v_call: TRBV6-1
j_call: TRBJ1-2
clone_size: few
cdr3_nt: TGTGCCAGCAGCCGGACAGGGGCCGGCTATGGCTACACCTTC
cdr3_aa: CASSRTGAGYGYTF

d_call: NA
v_call: TRBV19
j_call: TRBJ2-1
clone_size: NA
cdr3_nt: TGTGCCAGTAGTATAGATGCGCGGGGCGGAAGAAGCAATGAGCAGTTCTTC
cdr3_aa: CASSIDARGGRSNEQFF

d_call: TRBD2
v_call: TRBV18
j_call: TRBJ2-1
clone_size: NA
cdr3_nt: TGTGCCAGCTCACCACCGGGACTAGCGGGGGGCAATGAGCAGTTCTTC
cdr3_aa: CASSPPGLAGGNEQFF

d_call: NA
v_call: TRBV7-9
j_call: TRBJ1-6
clone_size: few
cdr3_nt: TGTGCCAGCAGCCCGGGACGAGACGCGTCACCCCTCCACTTT
cdr3_aa: CASSPGRDASPLHF

d_call: NA
v_call: TRBV30
j_call: TRBJ1-1
clone_size: NA
cdr3_nt: TGTGCCCGGAGTGTACGTGGGTGGAGTACTGAAGCTTTCTTT
cdr3_aa: CARSVRGWSTEAFF

d_call: NA
v_call: TRBV27
j_call: TRBJ2-1
clone_size: few
cdr3_nt: TGTGCCAGCAGTTTACATTCGGCAGGGCGGTTGAATGAGCAGTTCTTC
cdr3_aa: CASSLHSAGRLNEQFF

d_call: TRBD1
v_call: TRBV6-1
j_call: TRBJ2-7
clone_size: NA
cdr3_nt: TGTGCCAGCAGTGTGACAGGGGGAGGGGGCTACGAGCAGTACTTC
cdr3_aa: CASSVTGGGGYEQYF

d_call: NA
v_call: TRBV11-1
j_call: TRBJ1-1
clone_size: NA
cdr3_nt: TGTGCCAGCAGCTCTACAGACAGGCCCGCTGACACTGAAGCTTTCTTT
cdr3_aa: CASSSTDRPADTEAFF

d_call: TRBD2
v_call: TRBV6-5
j_call: TRBJ2-3
clone_size: NA
cdr3_nt: TGTGCCAGCAGTACCCTCAACGTGGGGACTAGCGGATCCAGCACGCAGTATTTT
cdr3_aa: CASSTLNVGTSGSSTQYF

d_call: TRBD1
v_call: TRBV5-1
j_call: TRBJ2-2
clone_size: few
cdr3_nt: TGCGCCAGCAGCCCGAGACAGGGCGGCACCGGGGAGCTGTTTTTT
cdr3_aa: CASSPRQGGTGELFF

d_call: NA
v_call: TRBV20-1
j_call: TRBJ1-6
clone_size: once
cdr3_nt: TGCAGTGCTAGAGATCTGGCTAAGGATAATTCACCCCTCCACTTT
cdr3_aa: CSARDLAKDNSPLHF

d_call: NA
v_call: TRBV11-2
j_call: TRBJ2-1
clone_size: NA
cdr3_nt: TGTGCCAGCAGCTTAGTTTTGGTGGCAGGTAACAATGAGCAGTTCTTC
cdr3_aa: CASSLVLVAGNNEQFF

d_call: TRBD2
v_call: TRBV24-1
j_call: TRBJ2-7
clone_size: few
cdr3_nt: TGTGCCACCAGTGAATCCGGGACTAGAGAATACGAGCAGTACTTC
cdr3_aa: CATSESGTREYEQYF

d_call: NA
v_call: TRBV11-1
j_call: TRBJ2-3
clone_size: NA
cdr3_nt: TGTGCCAGCAGCTTAATGAGGGCGGGATGGGCAGATACGCAGTATTTT
cdr3_aa: CASSLMRAGWADTQYF

d_call: TRBD2
v_call: TRBV7-6
j_call: TRBJ2-3
clone_size: NA
cdr3_nt: TGTGCCAGCAGTTCCATGGGACTAGCGGAGGCTAGCACAGATACGCAGTATTTT
cdr3_aa: CASSSMGLAEASTDTQYF

d_call: TRBD2
v_call: TRBV18
j_call: TRBJ2-1
clone_size: NA
cdr3_nt: TGTGCCAGCTCTCCTACTAGCGGGAGTAAAAATGAGCAGTTCTTC
cdr3_aa: CASSPTSGSKNEQFF

d_call: TRBD2
v_call: TRBV19
j_call: TRBJ2-1
clone_size: NA
cdr3_nt: TGTGCCAGTAGTACTCCCCGGACTAGCGGGATTTACAATGAGCAGTTCTTC
cdr3_aa: CASSTPRTSGIYNEQFF

d_call: NA
v_call: TRBV6-1
j_call: TRBJ1-5
clone_size: NA
cdr3_nt: TGTGCCAGCCATGGGGGGGAGCATAATCAGCCCCAGCATTTT
cdr3_aa: CASHGGEHNQPQHF

d_call: TRBD1
v_call: TRBV28
j_call: TRBJ1-1
clone_size: NA
cdr3_nt: TGTGCCAGCAGTTCGGGACAGGGAATGAACACTGAAGCTTTCTTT
cdr3_aa: CASSSGQGMNTEAFF

d_call: TRBD2
v_call: TRBV28
j_call: TRBJ2-7
clone_size: NA
cdr3_nt: TGTGCCAGCAGCCCGGGACTAGGTGTGGGCGAGCAGTACTTC
cdr3_aa: CASSPGLGVGEQYF

d_call: TRBD1
v_call: TRBV11-2
j_call: TRBJ2-7
clone_size: NA
cdr3_nt: TGTGCCAGCAGCATCCGACAGGGGCTAAACTACGAGCAGTACTTC
cdr3_aa: CASSIRQGLNYEQYF